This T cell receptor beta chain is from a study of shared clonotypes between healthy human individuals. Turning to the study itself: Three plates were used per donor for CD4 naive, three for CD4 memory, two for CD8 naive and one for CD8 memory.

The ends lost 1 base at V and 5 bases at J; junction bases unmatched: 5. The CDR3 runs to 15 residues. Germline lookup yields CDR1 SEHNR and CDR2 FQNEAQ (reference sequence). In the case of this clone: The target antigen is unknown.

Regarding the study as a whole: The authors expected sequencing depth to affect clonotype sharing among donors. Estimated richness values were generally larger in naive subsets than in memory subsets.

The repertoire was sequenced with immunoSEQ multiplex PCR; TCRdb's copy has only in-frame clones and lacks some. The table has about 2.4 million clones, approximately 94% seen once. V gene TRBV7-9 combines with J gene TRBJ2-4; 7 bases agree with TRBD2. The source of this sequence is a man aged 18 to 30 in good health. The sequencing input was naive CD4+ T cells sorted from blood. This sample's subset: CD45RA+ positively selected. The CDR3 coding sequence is TGTGCCAGCAGCTTAGTTGGACTAGTGCAAAACATTCAGTACTTC. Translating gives CASSLVGLVQNIQYF.